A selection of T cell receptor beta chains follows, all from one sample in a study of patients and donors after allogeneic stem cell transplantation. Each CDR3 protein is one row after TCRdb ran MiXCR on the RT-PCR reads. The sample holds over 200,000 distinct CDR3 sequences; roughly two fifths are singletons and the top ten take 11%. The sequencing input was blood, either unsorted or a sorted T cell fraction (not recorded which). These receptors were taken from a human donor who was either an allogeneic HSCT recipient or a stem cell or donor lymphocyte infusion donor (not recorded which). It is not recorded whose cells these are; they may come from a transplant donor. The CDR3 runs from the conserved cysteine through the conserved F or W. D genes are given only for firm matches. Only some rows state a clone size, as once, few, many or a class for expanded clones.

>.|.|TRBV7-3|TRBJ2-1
TGTGCCAGCAGCTTAACGCGAGGGTTCAATGAGCAGTTCTTC
CASSLTRGFNEQFF
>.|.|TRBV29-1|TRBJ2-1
TGCAGCGTTGATTTGATCCAGAATGAGCAGTTCTTC
CSVDLIQNEQFF
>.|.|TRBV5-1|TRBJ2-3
TGCGCCAGCAGCCCCGACAGATCCACAGATACGCAGTATTTT
CASSPDRSTDTQYF
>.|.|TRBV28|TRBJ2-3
TGTGCCAGCAGCGCCGTTCGGGACAGCACAGATACGCAGTATTTT
CASSAVRDSTDTQYF
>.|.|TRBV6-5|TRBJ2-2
TGTGCCAGCACCCCCTACACGCTCACCGGGGAGCTGTTTTTT
CASTPYTLTGELFF
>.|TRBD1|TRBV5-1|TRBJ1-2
TGCGCCACCGCGGGACAGGGAAACTATGGCTACACCTTC
CATAGQGNYGYTF
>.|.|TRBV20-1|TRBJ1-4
TGCAGTGCTAGAGATAGCTTTGCAACTAATGAAAAACTGTTTTTT
CSARDSFATNEKLFF
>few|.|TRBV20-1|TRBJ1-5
TGCAGTGCTAGGGGTGGTAGGAGCAATCAGCCCCAGCATTTT
CSARGGRSNQPQHF
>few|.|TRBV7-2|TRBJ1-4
TGTGCCAGCAGCTTAGTCTCCCACGTGTTTAATGAAAAACTGTTTTTT
CASSLVSHVFNEKLFF
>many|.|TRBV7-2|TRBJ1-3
TGTGCCAGCAGTCCAACCGGGCAGGGAAACACCATATATTTT
CASSPTGQGNTIYF
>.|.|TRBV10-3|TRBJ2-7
TGTGCCATCAGTGAGTCGCATTTGAGGGACGGCTACGAGCAGTACTTC
CAISESHLRDGYEQYF
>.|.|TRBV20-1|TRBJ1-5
TGCAGTGCTAGAAGTTACGTGTTGGTTGGCGATCAGCCCCAGCATTTT
CSARSYVLVGDQPQHF
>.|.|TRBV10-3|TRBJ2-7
TGTGCCATCAGTGAGTCCTTAGGGACACGGAGGGAGTACTTC
CAISESLGTRREYF
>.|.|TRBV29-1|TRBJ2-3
TGCAGCGTTGGACATGTGAGGGCCGGGCCCACAGATACGCAGTATTTT
CSVGHVRAGPTDTQYF
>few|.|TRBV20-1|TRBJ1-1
TGCAGTGCTTCCAGGGAAACTGAAGCTTTCTTT
CSASRETEAFF
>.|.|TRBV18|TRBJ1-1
TGTGCCAGCTCACCCCTCTCCCGGGGGTACACTGAAGCTTTCTTT
CASSPLSRGYTEAFF
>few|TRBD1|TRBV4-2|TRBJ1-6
TGTGCCAGCAGCCAAGAGGCAGGGGGCTTCTCACCCCTCCACTTT
CASSQEAGGFSPLHF
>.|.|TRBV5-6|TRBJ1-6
TGTGCCAGCAGCTTGGTAGCGGGGCAACCCCTCCACTTT
CASSLVAGQPLHF
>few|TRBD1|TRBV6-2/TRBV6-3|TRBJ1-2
TGTGCCAGCACCCTCCGGGGACAGGGGTATGGCTACACCTTC
CASTLRGQGYGYTF
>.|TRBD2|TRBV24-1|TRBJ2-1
TGTGCCACCAGTGATCCTAGCGGGGCCCACAATGAGCAGTTCTTC
CATSDPSGAHNEQFF
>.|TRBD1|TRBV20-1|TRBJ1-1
TGCAGTGCTAAGACAGGGGCCGACACTGAAGCTTTCTTT
CSAKTGADTEAFF
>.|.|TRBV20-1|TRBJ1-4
TGCAGTGCTGGGGGGGCAGGGAATGAAAAACTGTTTTTT
CSAGGAGNEKLFF
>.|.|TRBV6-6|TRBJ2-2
TGTGCCAGCAGTTCCGTCGACAGGGAGGTGTGGGACACCGGGGAGCTGTTTTTT
CASSSVDREVWDTGELFF
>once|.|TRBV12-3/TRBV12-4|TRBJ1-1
TGTGCCAGCAGTTTACCCCTCGTCAGGGAGGGGAACACTGAAGCTTTCTTT
CASSLPLVREGNTEAFF
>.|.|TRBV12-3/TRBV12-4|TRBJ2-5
TGTGCCAGCACCTTAGGCAGGGGCGAGCAAGAGACCCAGTACTTC
CASTLGRGEQETQYF
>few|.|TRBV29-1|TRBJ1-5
TGCAGCGTTGGGAGGGGTAGCAATCAGCCCCAGCATTTT
CSVGRGSNQPQHF
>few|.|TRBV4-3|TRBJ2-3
TGCGCCAGCAGCCTGCGGTGGCGTGGACTGAACACAGATACGCAGTATTTT
CASSLRWRGLNTDTQYF
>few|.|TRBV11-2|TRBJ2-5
TGTGCCAGCAGCTCTGAGATCCAAGAGACCCAGTACTTC
CASSSEIQETQYF
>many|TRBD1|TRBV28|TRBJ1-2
TGTGCCATCCTGCCGGGACAGGCGCGAGGCTACACCTTC
CAILPGQARGYTF
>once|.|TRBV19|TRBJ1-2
TGTGCCAGCTACAGGGACCTGAACTATGGCTACACCTTC
CASYRDLNYGYTF
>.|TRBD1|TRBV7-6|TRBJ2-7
TGTGCCAGCAGCTTACGGACAGGGAGGACGTACGAGCAGTACTTC
CASSLRTGRTYEQYF
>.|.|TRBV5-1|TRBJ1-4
TGCGCCAGCAGCTTGCAGAGTTGGGGAGCAACTAATGAAAAACTGTTTTTT
CASSLQSWGATNEKLFF
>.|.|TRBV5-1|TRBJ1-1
TGCGCCAGCAGCAGGGGCGGAGCGGCAACTGAAGCTTTCTTT
CASSRGGAATEAFF
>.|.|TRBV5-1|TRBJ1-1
TGCGCCAGCAGCTTGACCGCCGGGGCAGGGAGAAATATGAACACTGAAGCTTTCTTT
CASSLTAGAGRNMNTEAFF
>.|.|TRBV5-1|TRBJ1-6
TGCGCCAGCAGCATTCGGGACGTAAATTCACCCCTCCACTTT
CASSIRDVNSPLHF
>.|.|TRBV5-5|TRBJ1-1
TGTGCCAGCAGCTTGGCCACGGCAGGTTACACTGAAGCTTTCTTT
CASSLATAGYTEAFF
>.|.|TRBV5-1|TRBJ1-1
TGCGCCAGCCGGAAAACAGGGATGGCGGTCCAAGCTTTCTTT
CASRKTGMAVQAFF